This TCR beta chain was identified in a study of tumor and adjacent non-tumor tissue in lung cancer. Study details: There were some 11 adenocarcinoma, a couple of squamous cell carcinoma and 1 small cell lung cancer cases. Study observations and caveats: Tumor repertoires had a smaller top 100 clone share than normal lung.

Germline values: CDR1 SGHAT, CDR2 FQNNGV. This CDR3 region has 18 residues. RNA was extracted from bulk tissue without any cell sorting. Concerning this clonotype: Antigen: not known. An end of the junction does not agree with germline; a read error may underlie this.

The library came from three nested PCR rounds adapted from ARM-PCR protocols. TCRdb re-derived calls from the multiplex PCR reads in MiXCR, one entry per CDR3 protein. The profile shows roughly 140,000 distinct CDR3 sequences, around 67% of them singletons. The sequencing input was lung tumor tissue. The source of this sequence is a man aged 55 to 70 with small cell lung cancer. This rearrangement joins TRBV11-2 to TRBJ2-1; 9 bases align to TRBD2. The DNA of the CDR3 is TGTGCCAGTAGCTTATCTCTCGGGACTAGCCATAGGTACAATGAGCAGTTCTTC. It specifies CASSLSLGTSHRYNEQFF.